This TCR beta chain came from a study of CD8+ T cells in alopecia areata. Overall study results and limits: Relative to mice, TCR sharing across patients was less clear, a difference possibly HLA-related. Scalp samples also yield sequences of resident alphabeta T cells from normal skin.

With respect to this clone: Its target is unknown.

Sequencing used cDNA as its template, made by extracting RNA and reverse transcribing it. Assay: immunoSEQ multiplex PCR; the TCRdb copy retains only in-frame clones and omits some. The data show hundreds of thousands of clones, 60% seen once. The CDR3 loop spans 12 amino acids. Looked up from germline, CDR1 is SQVTM and CDR2 is ANQGSEA. V was cut by 0 bases and J by 7 bases, with 10 bases left in between. As to treatment: oral pan-JAK inhibitor, 5-10 mg twice daily. This TCR was sampled from a human donor with alopecia areata. The chain couples TRBV29-1 to TRBJ2-7, with D possibly TRBD2 on 5 matching bases. The sequencing here drew on CD4+ T cells sorted from blood, taken around week 52, from a patient treated with tofacitinib. CDR3 DNA: TGCAGCGTTGAAGAGGACTCGAAGGAGCAGTACTTC. It is translated as CSVEEDSKEQYF.